Listed below are T cell receptor beta chains from one sample, sequenced in a study of blood T cell repertoires in COVID-19. Assay used: immunoSEQ multiplex PCR; TCRdb lists only in-frame clones, some missing. The sample lists about 250,000 clones; roughly 86% were seen once. Specimen: peripheral blood. The receptors derive from a woman in her sixties who had recovered from COVID-19. The CDR3 runs from the conserved cysteine through the conserved F or W. The D gene is left open where the match is weak. A clone size is listed for some rows: how often the clone was seen (once, few, many), or a class if it is expanded.

J	V	D	size	DNA	CDR3
TRBJ1-5	TRBV6-2/TRBV6-3	TRBD1	-	TGTGCCAGCAGTTATCCGGGACAGGGGCACAATCAGCCCCAGCATTTT	CASSYPGQGHNQPQHF
TRBJ1-1	TRBV6-5	TRBD1	-	TGTGCCAGCAGTCGACAGGGCCACGACACTGAAGCTTTCTTT	CASSRQGHDTEAFF
TRBJ2-7	TRBV4-2	TRBD1	-	TGTGCCAGCAGCCAAATCATAGGGACAGGAGCCTACGAGCAGTACTTC	CASSQIIGTGAYEQYF
TRBJ2-5	TRBV19	TRBD2	-	TGTGCCAGTAGTATGACTAGCGGGGTTCAAGAGACCCAGTACTTC	CASSMTSGVQETQYF
TRBJ2-1	TRBV10-3	-	-	TGTGCCATCAGTTCTCTAGGTTTGGTGAGCTCCTACAATGAGCAGTTCTTC	CAISSLGLVSSYNEQFF
TRBJ1-2	TRBV5-6	-	once	TGTGCCAGCAGCACCCTCTCCGGGGGACGATATGGCTACACCTTC	CASSTLSGGRYGYTF
TRBJ2-7	TRBV7-2	-	-	TGTGCCAGCAGCCGCGGGACAGTCGACGAGCAGTACTTC	CASSRGTVDEQYF
TRBJ2-4	TRBV29-1	-	-	TGCAGCGTTGAAGATTCTATATATGACATTCAGTACTTC	CSVEDSIYDIQYF
TRBJ1-2	TRBV28	-	-	TGTGCCAGCATCCTGGGAGGGGCGGACTATGGCTACACCTTC	CASILGGADYGYTF
TRBJ1-4	TRBV5-1	-	-	TGCGCCAGCAGCTTGGCTCAGGGAGGTGAAAAACTGTTTTTT	CASSLAQGGEKLFF
TRBJ2-7	TRBV11-1	TRBD1	once	TGTGCCAGCAGTAGCCGGAAGGGACAGTCCTACGAGCAGTACTTC	CASSSRKGQSYEQYF
TRBJ1-5	TRBV6-2/TRBV6-3	TRBD1	-	TGTGCCAGCAGCTCCCTGGGACAGCCAAATCAGCCCCAGCATTTT	CASSSLGQPNQPQHF
TRBJ1-4	TRBV4-3	-	once	TGCGCCAGCAGCCAAGATTTGTGGGCACAGGGAAGTGGAAAACTGTTTTTT	CASSQDLWAQGSGKLFF
TRBJ2-6	TRBV14	-	-	TGTGCCAGCAGCCAATATCTAGGAATGGTTGGCTCTGGGGCCAACGTCCTGACTTTC	CASSQYLGMVGSGANVLTF
TRBJ1-2	TRBV9	TRBD1	-	TGTGCCAGCAGCGCCGACAGGGCGGTGAGTCTTAACTATGGCTACACCTTC	CASSADRAVSLNYGYTF
TRBJ1-3	TRBV7-3	TRBD1	few	TGTGCCAGCAGCTCTACAGGGGGCTCCGGAAACACCATATATTTT	CASSSTGGSGNTIYF
TRBJ1-2	TRBV27	-	-	TGTGCCAGCAGTTTGGGGGGGGCCGGTAACTATGGCTACACCTTC	CASSLGGAGNYGYTF